Listed below are T cell receptor beta chains from one sample, sequenced in a study of T cells after yellow fever vaccination. TCRdb used MiXCR to reprocess the 5' RACE reads, holding one entry per CDR3 protein. Found here are some 99,000 distinct CDR3 sequences, under 7% of them singletons; the top ten hold over 40%. Material: CD8+ T cells sorted from PBMCs, obtained 10 days after the yellow fever booster vaccination. Receptor source: a man younger than 30 who received the YFV17D yellow fever vaccine. The CDR3 runs from the conserved cysteine through the conserved F or W. The D gene is left open where the match is weak. Size is stated for part of the rows, as once, few or many counts, or as a class when the clone is expanded.

size,J,V,D,DNA,CDR3
.,TRBJ2-3,TRBV5-6,.,TGTGCCAGCAGCTTGGAGGGAAGTCTGAATACGCAGTATTTT,CASSLEGSLNTQYF
few,TRBJ2-5,TRBV6-5,.,TGTGCCAGCAGTTACGCAGGGCAAGAGACCCAGTACTTC,CASSYAGQETQYF
.,TRBJ2-7,TRBV12-5,.,TGTGCTAGTGGTTTGGGGACCTACGAGCAGTACTTC,CASGLGTYEQYF
.,TRBJ2-7,TRBV5-1,.,TGCGCCAGCAGCTACGACGGTTCCTACGAGCAGTACTTC,CASSYDGSYEQYF
.,TRBJ2-5,TRBV12-3/TRBV12-4,.,TGTGCCAGCAGTGGGGAGGTCCAGTACTTC,CASSGEVQYF
few,TRBJ1-2,TRBV4-1,TRBD1,TGCGCCAGCAGCCAAAGCCCGGGACAGGGGGCTCTGGCGAGTGGCTACACCTTC,CASSQSPGQGALASGYTF
many,TRBJ1-2,TRBV4-2,.,TGTGCCAGCAGCCAAGAGGGGTCTAACTATGGCTACACCTTC,CASSQEGSNYGYTF
many,TRBJ2-2,TRBV19,TRBD1,TGTGCCAGTAGTACCGCTTACCCGGACAGGGGCGACGGGGAGCTGTTTTTT,CASSTAYPDRGDGELFF
many,TRBJ1-4,TRBV4-1,.,TGCGCCAGCAGCCAAGAGGGGGGACCGCCTGAAAAACTGTTTTTT,CASSQEGGPPEKLFF
many,TRBJ1-6,TRBV7-9,.,TGTGCCAGCAGCTCCACAGACAGCAGTTCACCCCTCCACTTT,CASSSTDSSSPLHF
many,TRBJ1-1,TRBV5-1,.,TGCGCCAGCAGCTCCCCAGGGTTATGGGGGAACACTGAAGCTTTCTTT,CASSSPGLWGNTEAFF
many,TRBJ1-5,TRBV5-1,.,TGCGCCAGCAGCTCCTTTCCGGGGGCGGATCAGCCCCAGCATTTT,CASSSFPGADQPQHF
many,TRBJ2-7,TRBV4-3,.,TGCGCCAGCAGCCAAGTGCACAGGGGGGGACACTACGAGCAGTACTTC,CASSQVHRGGHYEQYF
.,TRBJ1-1,TRBV5-1,TRBD1,TGCGCCAGCAGCTTTAGGACAGGGGAAAAGAACACTGAAGCTTTCTTT,CASSFRTGEKNTEAFF
few,TRBJ2-4,TRBV9,.,TGTGCCAGCAGCGCCTACACTGGGGCCAAAAACATTCAGTACTTC,CASSAYTGAKNIQYF
.,TRBJ1-1,TRBV5-1,.,TGCGCCAGCAGCTTGGTTGGAAAGGCTAGGAACACTGAAGCTTTCTTT,CASSLVGKARNTEAFF
.,TRBJ2-7,TRBV4-1,.,TGCGCCAGCAGTCAGAGGGTCACCTACGAGCAGTACTTC,CASSQRVTYEQYF
.,TRBJ2-7,TRBV4-1,.,TGCGCCAGCAGCCAAGTTCTAGGTGTAATTGCCTACGAGCAGTACTTC,CASSQVLGVIAYEQYF
.,TRBJ2-1,TRBV29-1,.,TGCAGCGTTAACAAGGGTTACAATGAGCAGTTCTTC,CSVNKGYNEQFF
.,TRBJ1-2,TRBV4-1,.,TGCGCCAGCAGCCAAGCCCTCGCCCGCTTAGCTAACTATGGCTACACCTTC,CASSQALARLANYGYTF
many,TRBJ2-2,TRBV29-1,.,TGCAGCATCAGTCTCGCGAACACCGGGGAGCTGTTTTTT,CSISLANTGELFF
.,TRBJ2-1,TRBV10-3,TRBD2,TGTGCCATCAGTGAGGGGGGACTAGCGGGTAACAATGAGCAGTTCTTC,CAISEGGLAGNNEQFF
few,TRBJ2-2,TRBV19,.,TGTGCCAGTACCCCTCTTCCAGGGACCGGGGAGCTGTTTTTT,CASTPLPGTGELFF
.,TRBJ2-6,TRBV23-1,.,TGCGCCATCGAGACCACCCAGGGAGCTGGGGCCAACGTCCTGACTTTC,CAIETTQGAGANVLTF
few,TRBJ2-1,TRBV7-9,.,TGTGCCAGCAGCTTTGGGCAGGGAGTAAGGGGTGAGCAGTTCTTC,CASSFGQGVRGEQFF
many,TRBJ1-2,TRBV10-3,TRBD1,TGTGCCATCAGTGGTCATGGACAGGGGAACTATGGCTACACCTTC,CAISGHGQGNYGYTF
many,TRBJ2-6,TRBV6-2/TRBV6-3,.,TGTGCCAGCAGTTTCCGGGGCTCAGGGGCCAACGTCCTGACTTTC,CASSFRGSGANVLTF
.,TRBJ1-4,TRBV20-1,.,TGCAGTGCTAGGGGGAGTGGGGCGAATGAAAAACTGTTTTTT,CSARGSGANEKLFF
.,TRBJ1-6,TRBV7-9,.,TGTGCCAGCAGCGAGGGTAATTCACCCCTCCACTTT,CASSEGNSPLHF
few,TRBJ1-5,TRBV29-1,.,TGCAGCGCAATGGAGGCAGCCGACGGAGCCCAGCATTTT,CSAMEAADGAQHF
many,TRBJ2-1,TRBV5-5,TRBD1,TGTGCCAGCAGCTTTGGAACAGGGGTACCCTACAATGAGCAGTTCTTC,CASSFGTGVPYNEQFF
many,TRBJ2-3,TRBV7-9,TRBD1,TGTGCCAGCAGCTTTCGGGACAGAGGGATCTCAGATACGCAGTATTTT,CASSFRDRGISDTQYF
.,TRBJ2-1,TRBV5-6,TRBD1,TGTGCCAGCAGCTATACCGGGACAGGCTCCTACAATGAGCAGTTCTTC,CASSYTGTGSYNEQFF
.,TRBJ2-2,TRBV15,.,TGTGCCACCAGCAGATCCATAGACGGCGGGGAGCTGTTTTTT,CATSRSIDGGELFF
.,TRBJ2-3,TRBV7-6,.,TGTGCCAGCAGCCCCAGGGACGGCGCCCGAGATACGCAGTATTTT,CASSPRDGARDTQYF
few,TRBJ1-2,TRBV4-1,.,TGCGCCAGCAGCCTCTCCGGTTCTAACTATGGCTACACCTTC,CASSLSGSNYGYTF
few,TRBJ2-3,TRBV6-2/TRBV6-3,TRBD2,TGTGCCAGCAGTTATCCGACTAGCGGGGCATCAGATACGCAGTATTTT,CASSYPTSGASDTQYF
.,TRBJ2-3,TRBV27,TRBD2,TGTGCCAGCAGCAGCGGGGGAGAGGATACGCAGTATTTT,CASSSGGEDTQYF
.,TRBJ2-6,TRBV6-4,.,TGTGCCAGCACACCTACGGGAGCTTCCCTCTCTGGGGCCAACGTCCTGACTTTC,CASTPTGASLSGANVLTF
few,TRBJ1-2,TRBV19,.,TGTGCCAGTATTCACGGGGGAGCTAACTATGGCTACACCTTC,CASIHGGANYGYTF
.,TRBJ2-7,TRBV20-1,TRBD2,TGCAGTGCAGGGGAGGGAGGCTACGAGCAGTACTTC,CSAGEGGYEQYF
few,TRBJ2-5,TRBV10-3,TRBD2,TGTGCCATCAGTGAGACTACGAGGACTAGCAGCGAGACCCAGTACTTC,CAISETTRTSSETQYF
few,TRBJ1-1,TRBV23-1,.,TGCGCCAGCAGTCAAGCTGAAGCTTTCTTT,CASSQAEAFF
.,TRBJ2-5,TRBV6-2/TRBV6-3,TRBD1,TGTGCCAGCAGTCCCATCAGGGGGAACCAAGAGACCCAGTACTTC,CASSPIRGNQETQYF
many,TRBJ2-3,TRBV5-6,.,TGTGCCAGCAGCTTGTACCGGGACCCTAGCACAGATACGCAGTATTTT,CASSLYRDPSTDTQYF
few,TRBJ1-1,TRBV9,.,TGTGCCAGCAGCGTAGAGGGGGAGAACACTGAAGCTTTCTTT,CASSVEGENTEAFF
.,TRBJ1-1,TRBV10-3,.,TGTGCCATCAGCCAGCGATTGAACACTGAAGCTTTCTTT,CAISQRLNTEAFF
many,TRBJ2-2,TRBV11-2,.,TGTGCCAGCAGCTTAGTTTCGTACACCGGGGAGCTGTTTTTT,CASSLVSYTGELFF
.,TRBJ2-3,TRBV20-1,.,TGCAGTGCTAGGGGTAGCACAGATACGCAGTATTTT,CSARGSTDTQYF
few,TRBJ2-6,TRBV24-1,.,TGTGCCACCAGTGATTCGAACTCTGGGGCCAACGTCCTGACTTTC,CATSDSNSGANVLTF